The sequence of this T cell receptor (beta chain) was determined in a study of radiotherapy plus CTLA-4 blockade in lung cancer. For the study at large: Objective response was observed in about 19% of patients, and disease control in around 31%.

A note on this clone: Antigen: not known.

Sequencing used immunoSEQ multiplex PCR; TCRdb keeps in-frame clones, though not all of them. The table includes about 39,000 clones, 75% to 85% detected once. Study results and limitations: With interferon-beta, early dynamics of blood T cell clones were reported to best predict response. There was expansion of tumor-derived TCR clones in blood after radiotherapy plus ipilimumab.

This receptor was obtained from a human donor with non-small cell lung cancer that progressed on radiotherapy plus ipilimumab. The material was peripheral blood, obtained from a patient treated with radiotherapy plus ipilimumab.

The CDR3 spells CATSNPDRGRHQPQHF. The CDR3 nucleotides read TGTGCCACCAGCAACCCGGACAGGGGGCGTCATCAGCCCCAGCATTTT. The J gene is TRBJ1-5, the V gene TRBV15; 11 bases agree with TRBD1. The V segment lost 4 bases and the J segment 5 bases; nucleotides outside the gene matches: 7. Germline loops: CDR1 LNHNV, CDR2 YYDKDF (reference sequence). The CDR3 runs 16 residues.